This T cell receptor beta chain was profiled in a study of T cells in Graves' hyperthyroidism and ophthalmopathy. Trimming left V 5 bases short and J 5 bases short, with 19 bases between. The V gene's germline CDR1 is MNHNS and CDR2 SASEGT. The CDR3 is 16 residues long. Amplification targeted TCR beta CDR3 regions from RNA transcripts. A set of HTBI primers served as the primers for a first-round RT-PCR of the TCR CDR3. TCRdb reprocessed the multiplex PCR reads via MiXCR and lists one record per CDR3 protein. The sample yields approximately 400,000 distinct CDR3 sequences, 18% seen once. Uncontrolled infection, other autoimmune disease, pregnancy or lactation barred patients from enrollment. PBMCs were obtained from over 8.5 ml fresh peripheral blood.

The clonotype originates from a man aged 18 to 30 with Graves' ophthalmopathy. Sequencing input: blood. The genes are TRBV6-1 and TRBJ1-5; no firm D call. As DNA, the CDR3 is TGTGCCAGCAGTTCCCCGGGCCCCCGTTTCGATCAGCCCCAGCATTTT. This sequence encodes CASSSPGPRFDQPQHF.